The sequence of this T cell receptor (beta chain) was determined in a study of blood T cell repertoires in COVID-19. Study background: The origin of the acute and convalescent COVID-19 samples was the United States, Italy and Spain.

Libraries were prepared by immunoSEQ multiplex PCR; TCRdb keeps only in-frame clonotypes and omits some of them. This table has more than 100,000 clones, approximately 81% appearing once. On this clone itself: The junction differs from germline at one of its ends, possibly a read error.

Sequenced: peripheral blood. The sequence was collected from a woman aged 25 to 39 who had recovered from COVID-19.

CDR3 in amino acids: CASSRGGERYF. The CDR3 DNA reads TGTGCCAGCAGCCGCGGGGGGGAGCGGTACTTC. V and J are TRBV11-2 and TRBJ2-7, with 9 bases aligning to TRBD2. CDR3 length: 11 amino acids. The germline CDR1 and CDR2 sequences are SGHAT and FQNNGV.